In its sample, the clone carrying this T cell receptor beta chain was seen many times. These data come from a study of blood T cells in healthy people across ages. The use of a sample-barcoded 5' primer and a J-beta primer mix characterized a second PCR of roughly 6 to 11 cycles. Each CDR3 protein is one row after TCRdb ran MiXCR on the 5' RACE reads. The profile covers approximately 2,000,000 distinct CDR3 sequences, with about two fifths appearing a single time and 20% to 25% taken by the ten largest. The germline V gene has CDR1 DFQATT and CDR2 SNEGSKA (reference sequence). With 5 bases removed from V and 0 bases from J, the gap between germline ends came to 11 bases. The CDR3 is made up of 14 amino acids.

This TCR derives from a human donor in good health. The gene calls are TRBV20-1 and TRBJ2-1; no definite D call. Sequenced input: blood. CDR3 coding DNA: TGCAGTGCTCGATTAGGGAACTCCTACAATGAGCAGTTCTTC. Its translation is CSARLGNSYNEQFF.